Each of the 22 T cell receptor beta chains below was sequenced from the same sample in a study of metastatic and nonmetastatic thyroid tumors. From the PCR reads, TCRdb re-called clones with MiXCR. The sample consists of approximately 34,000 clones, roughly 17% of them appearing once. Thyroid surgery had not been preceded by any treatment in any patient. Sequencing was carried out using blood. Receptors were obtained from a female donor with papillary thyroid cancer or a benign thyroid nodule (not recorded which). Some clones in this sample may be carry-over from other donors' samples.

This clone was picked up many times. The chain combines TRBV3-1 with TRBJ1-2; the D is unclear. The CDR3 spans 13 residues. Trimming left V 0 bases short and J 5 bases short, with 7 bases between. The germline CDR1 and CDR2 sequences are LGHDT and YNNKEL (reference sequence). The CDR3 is CASSQDGGYGYTF. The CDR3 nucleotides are TGTGCCAGCAGCCAAGATGGAGGATATGGCTACACCTTC. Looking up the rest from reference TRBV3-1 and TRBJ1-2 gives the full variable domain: DTAVSQTPKYLVTQMGNDKSIKCEQNLGHDTMYWYKQDSKKFLKIMFSYNNKELIINETVPNRFSPKSPDKAHLNLHINSLELGDSAVYFCASSQDGGYGYTFGSGTRLTVV.

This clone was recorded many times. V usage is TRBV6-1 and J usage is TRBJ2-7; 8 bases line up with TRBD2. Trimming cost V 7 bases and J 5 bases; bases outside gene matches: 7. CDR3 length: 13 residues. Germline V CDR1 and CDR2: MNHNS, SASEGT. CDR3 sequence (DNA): TGTGCCAGCATAAGACGGGAGGGCCACGAGCAGTACTTC. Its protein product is CASIRREGHEQYF.

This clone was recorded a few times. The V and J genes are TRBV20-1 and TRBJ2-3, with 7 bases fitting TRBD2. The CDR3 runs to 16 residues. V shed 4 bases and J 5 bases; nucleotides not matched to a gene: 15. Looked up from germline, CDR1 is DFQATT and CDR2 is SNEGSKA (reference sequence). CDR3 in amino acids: CSANSLGLAEEDTQYF. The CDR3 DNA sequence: TGCAGTGCTAATAGCCTGGGGCTAGCGGAAGAAGATACGCAGTATTTT.

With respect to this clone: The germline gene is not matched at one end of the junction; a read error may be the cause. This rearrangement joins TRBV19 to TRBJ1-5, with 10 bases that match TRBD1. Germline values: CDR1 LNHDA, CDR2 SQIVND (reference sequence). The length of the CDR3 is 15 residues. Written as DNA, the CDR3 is TGTGTCAGTATTAAGTCGACAGGGGGCAATCATCCCCAGCATTTT. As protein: CVSIKSTGGNHPQHF.

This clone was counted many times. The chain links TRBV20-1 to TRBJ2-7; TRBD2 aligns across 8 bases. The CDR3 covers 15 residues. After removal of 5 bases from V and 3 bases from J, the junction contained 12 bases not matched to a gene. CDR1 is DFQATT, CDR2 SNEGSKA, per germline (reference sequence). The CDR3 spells CSAYSGERGLYEQYF. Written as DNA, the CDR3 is TGCAGTGCTTATAGCGGGGAGAGAGGGCTCTACGAGCAGTACTTC.

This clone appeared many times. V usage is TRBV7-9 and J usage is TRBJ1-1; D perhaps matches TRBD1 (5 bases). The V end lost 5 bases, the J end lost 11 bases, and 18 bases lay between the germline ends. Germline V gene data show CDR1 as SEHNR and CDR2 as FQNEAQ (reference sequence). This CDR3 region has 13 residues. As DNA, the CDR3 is TGTGCCAGCAGCCCACGTCGGGGCATCAATGCTTTCTTT. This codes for CASSPRRGINAFF.

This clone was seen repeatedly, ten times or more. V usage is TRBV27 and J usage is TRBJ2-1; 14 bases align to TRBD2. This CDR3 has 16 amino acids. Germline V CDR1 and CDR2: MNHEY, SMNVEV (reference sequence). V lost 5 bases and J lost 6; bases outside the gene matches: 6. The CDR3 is CASSPRTSGRSNEQFF. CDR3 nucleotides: TGTGCCAGCAGTCCGCGGACTAGCGGGAGGAGCAATGAGCAGTTCTTC.

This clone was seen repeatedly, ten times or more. In DNA, the CDR3 is TGTGCCAGCAGTTACTCTGGGGGAGGTGCCCCTGGCTACACCTTC. Translation gives CASSYSGGGAPGYTF. V usage is TRBV6-6 and J usage is TRBJ1-2; possibly TRBD1 for D (5 bases). The CDR3 is 15 amino acids. The ends were cut back, 0 bases at V and 7 bases at J, with 15 bases in the middle. Germline V gene data show CDR1 as MNHNY and CDR2 as SVGAGI (reference sequence).

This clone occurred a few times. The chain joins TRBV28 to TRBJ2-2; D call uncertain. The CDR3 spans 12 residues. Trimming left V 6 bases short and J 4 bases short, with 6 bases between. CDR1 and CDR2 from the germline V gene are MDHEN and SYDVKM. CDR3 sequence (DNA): TGTGCCAGCAGAATAGTCACCGGGGAGCTGTTTTTT. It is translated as CASRIVTGELFF.

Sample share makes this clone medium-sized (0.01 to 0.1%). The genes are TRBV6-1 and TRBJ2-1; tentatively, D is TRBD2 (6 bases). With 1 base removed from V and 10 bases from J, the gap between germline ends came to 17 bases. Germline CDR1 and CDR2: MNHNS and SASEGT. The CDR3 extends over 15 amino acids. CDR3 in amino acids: CASSEVQGGQDEQFF. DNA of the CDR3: TGTGCCAGCAGTGAAGTCCAGGGAGGTCAGGACGAGCAGTTCTTC.

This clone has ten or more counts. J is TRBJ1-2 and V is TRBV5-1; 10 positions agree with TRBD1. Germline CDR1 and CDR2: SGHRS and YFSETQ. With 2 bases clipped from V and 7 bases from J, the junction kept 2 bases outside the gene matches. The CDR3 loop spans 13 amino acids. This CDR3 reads CASSFGTGAGYTF. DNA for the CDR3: TGCGCCAGCAGCTTCGGGACAGGGGCTGGCTACACCTTC.

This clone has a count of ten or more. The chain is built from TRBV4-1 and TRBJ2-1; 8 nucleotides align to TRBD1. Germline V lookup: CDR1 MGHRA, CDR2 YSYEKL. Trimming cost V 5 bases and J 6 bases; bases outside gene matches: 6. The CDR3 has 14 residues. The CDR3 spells CASSIWTGPNEQFF. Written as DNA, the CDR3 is TGCGCCAGCAGCATCTGGACAGGGCCCAATGAGCAGTTCTTC.

CDR3: CASSEGLVDIGELFF. The CDR3 nucleotides are TGTGCCAGCAGTGAAGGACTAGTCGACATCGGGGAGCTGTTTTTT. The chain carries TRBV6-4 and TRBJ2-2; the match to TRBD2 covers 7 bases. V was clipped by 3 bases and J by 7 bases; unmatched bases: 8. CDR3 length: 15 residues. CDR1 is MRHNA, CDR2 SNTAGT, per germline.

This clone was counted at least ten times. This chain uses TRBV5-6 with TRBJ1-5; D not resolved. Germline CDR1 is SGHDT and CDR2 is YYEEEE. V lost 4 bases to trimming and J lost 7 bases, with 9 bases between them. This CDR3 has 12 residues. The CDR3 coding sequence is TGTGCCAGCAGCCTGAGGGAACAGCCCCAGCATTTT. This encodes CASSLREQPQHF.

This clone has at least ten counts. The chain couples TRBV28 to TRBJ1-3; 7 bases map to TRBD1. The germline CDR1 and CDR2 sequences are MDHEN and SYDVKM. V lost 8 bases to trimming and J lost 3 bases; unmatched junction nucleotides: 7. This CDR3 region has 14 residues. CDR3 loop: CASFQGGFGNTIYF. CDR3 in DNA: TGTGCCAGCTTCCAGGGGGGCTTTGGAAACACCATATATTTT.

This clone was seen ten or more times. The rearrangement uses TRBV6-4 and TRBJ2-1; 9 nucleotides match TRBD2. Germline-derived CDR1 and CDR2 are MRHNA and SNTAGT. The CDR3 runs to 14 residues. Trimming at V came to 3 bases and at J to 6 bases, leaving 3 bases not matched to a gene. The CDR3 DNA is TGTGCCAGCAGTGAGGCTAGCGGGGCCAATGAGCAGTTCTTC. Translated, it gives CASSEASGANEQFF.

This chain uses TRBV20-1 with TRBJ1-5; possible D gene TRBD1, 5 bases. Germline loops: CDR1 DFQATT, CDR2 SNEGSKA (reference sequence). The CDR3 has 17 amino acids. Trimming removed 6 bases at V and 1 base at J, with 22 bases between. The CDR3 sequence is CSATEPGRWRSNQPQHF. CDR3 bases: TGCAGTGCGACAGAACCGGGTAGGTGGCGAAGCAATCAGCCCCAGCATTTT.

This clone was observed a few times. The CDR3 protein is CASSLVDGSHEQYF. DNA for the CDR3: TGTGCCAGCAGTTTAGTCGATGGTTCGCACGAGCAGTACTTC. The genes are TRBV12-3 or TRBV12-4 and TRBJ2-7; D is unclear. The CDR3 has 14 amino acids. V was cut by 1 base and J by 5 bases, with 12 bases left in between.

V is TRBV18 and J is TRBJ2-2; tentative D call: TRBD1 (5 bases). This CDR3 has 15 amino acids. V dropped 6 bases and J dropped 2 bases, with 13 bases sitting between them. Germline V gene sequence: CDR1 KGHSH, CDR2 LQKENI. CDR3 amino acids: CASSPDTSNTGELFF. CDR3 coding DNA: TGTGCCAGCTCCCCGGACACCTCAAACACCGGGGAGCTGTTTTTT.

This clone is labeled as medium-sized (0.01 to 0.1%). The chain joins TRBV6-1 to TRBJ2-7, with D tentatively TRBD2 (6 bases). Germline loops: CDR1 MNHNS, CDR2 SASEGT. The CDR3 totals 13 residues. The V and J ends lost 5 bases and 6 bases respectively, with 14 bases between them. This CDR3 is CASSPRAAGEQYF. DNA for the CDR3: TGTGCCAGCAGTCCCAGGGCAGCGGGCGAGCAGTACTTC.

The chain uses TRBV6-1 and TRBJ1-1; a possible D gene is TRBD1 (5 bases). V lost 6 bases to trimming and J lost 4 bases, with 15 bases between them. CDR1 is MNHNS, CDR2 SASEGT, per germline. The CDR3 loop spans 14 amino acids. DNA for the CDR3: TGTGCCAGCAGAGGAAAGGGGAGGGTCACTGAAGCTTTCTTT. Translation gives CASRGKGRVTEAFF.

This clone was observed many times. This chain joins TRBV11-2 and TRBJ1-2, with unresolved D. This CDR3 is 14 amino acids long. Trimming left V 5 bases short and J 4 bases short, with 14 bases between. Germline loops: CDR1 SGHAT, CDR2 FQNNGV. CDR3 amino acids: CASSPGPAVYGYTF. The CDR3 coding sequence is TGTGCCAGCAGCCCCGGGCCTGCGGTCTATGGCTACACCTTC.